These 28 T cell receptor beta chains were sequenced from one sample in a study of T-cell reconstitution after alpha-beta-depleted transplantation in children. Preparation of the TCRbeta library involved a method that used unique molecular identifiers. TCRdb analysed the PCR reads with MiXCR anew, one entry per CDR3 protein. The table lists roughly 200,000 distinct CDR3 sequences, 6.6% of them singletons. The sample in question was PBMCs, obtained before TCRalphabeta/CD19-depleted stem cell transplant. These receptors came from a boy between 2 and 10 years old with acute lymphoblastic leukemia, due to receive a stem cell transplant.

This clonotype was seen more than once but under ten times. This sequence joins TRBV27 and TRBJ1-1, with D possibly matching TRBD1 (6 bases). CDR3 length equals 15 residues. The V gene's germline CDR1 is MNHEY and CDR2 SMNVEV (reference sequence). Trimming took off 2 bases at V and 1 base at J, with 11 bases between the two ends. The CDR3 nucleotides are TGTGCCAGCAGTTTAGGGGGGGCAAGGAACACTGAAGCTTTCTTT. This translates into CASSLGGARNTEAFF.

The V gene is TRBV7-2, the J gene TRBJ1-2; 9 nucleotides align to TRBD1. The CDR3 is 15 residues long. Trimming took 1 base from V and 7 from J; bases not matched to a gene: 7. Per germline, CDR1 SGHTA and CDR2 FQGNSA. CDR3 DNA sequence: TGTGCCAGCAGCTTAGGACAGGGGGTAGTAGTTGGCTACACCTTC. It encodes CASSLGQGVVVGYTF.

The CDR3 nucleotides read TGTGCCAGCAGCGGATACAGCGGGGGGGTTATCAATGAGCAGTTCTTC. It yields the protein CASSGYSGGVINEQFF. The gene calls are TRBV9 and TRBJ2-1; 10 bases are a match to TRBD2. The CDR3 has 16 residues. The junction had 9 bases not matched to a gene; V was cut back by 3 bases and J by 6 bases. From germline, CDR1 is SGDLS and CDR2 YYNGEE.

Of note for this clonotype: A much more abundant neighbour one base away suggests this may be a read error. The rearrangement links TRBV28 to TRBJ1-4; D may be TRBD1 (6 bases). There are 13 residues in the CDR3. Germline loops: CDR1 MDHEN, CDR2 SYDVKM. CDR3 amino acids: CGSSSNRDEKLFF. For the CDR3, the DNA is TGTGGCAGCAGTTCAAACAGGGATGAAAAACTGTTTTTT. The variable domain in full, completed from reference TRBV28 and TRBJ1-4, reads DVKVTQSSRYLVKRTGEKVFLECVQDMDHENMFWYRQDPGLGLRLIYFSYDVKMKEKGDIPEGYSVSREKKERFSLILESASTNQTSMYLCGSSSNRDEKLFFGSGTQLSVL.

This clonotype was recorded many times. This rearrangement joins TRBV5-1 to TRBJ2-3; TRBD1 aligns across 8 bases. This CDR3 region has 15 residues. With V trimmed by 0 bases and J by 8 bases, 8 bases remained unmatched. The germline V gene has CDR1 SGHRS and CDR2 YFSETQ. The CDR3 region has the DNA TGCGCCAGCAGCTTGGCAGACAGGGGTCAAGGTACGCAGTATTTT. Translation: CASSLADRGQGTQYF.

The J gene is TRBJ1-1, the V gene TRBV3-1; no clear D. The CDR3 runs 13 residues. Trimming removed 6 bases at V and 0 bases at J, with 8 bases between. Germline CDR1 and CDR2: LGHDT and YNNKEL (reference sequence). The CDR3 region is CASSAAVNTEAFF. The CDR3 DNA reads TGTGCCAGCAGTGCGGCTGTGAACACTGAAGCTTTCTTT. The variable domain in full, completed from reference TRBV3-1 and TRBJ1-1, reads DTAVSQTPKYLVTQMGNDKSIKCEQNLGHDTMYWYKQDSKKFLKIMFSYNNKELIINETVPNRFSPKSPDKAHLNLHINSLELGDSAVYFCASSAAVNTEAFFGQGTRLTVV.

The table lists this clonotype with many counts. The chain uses TRBV6-1 and TRBJ2-1, with 15 bases lining up with TRBD2. The CDR3 sequence is 21 residues long. Trimming removed 5 bases from V and 6 bases from J; junction bases left unmatched: 20. In germline, CDR1 is MNHNS, CDR2 SASEGT. The CDR3 loop reads CASSRTGTSGRIPPVTNEQFF. The CDR3 region has the DNA TGTGCCAGCAGTAGAACCGGGACTAGCGGGAGGATACCCCCGGTAACCAATGAGCAGTTCTTC.

This clonotype was found a few times. CDR3 nucleotide sequence: TGTGCCAGCAGCCAAATCGACAGGCGGACCCAGTACTTC. Translating gives CASSQIDRRTQYF. The chain combines TRBV14 with TRBJ2-5, with D possibly TRBD1 on 6 matching bases. V lost 2 bases and J 7 bases, leaving 11 bases between the germline ends. From germline, CDR1 is SGHDN and CDR2 FVKESK. This CDR3 is 13 amino acids long.

This clonotype was seen many times. The chain combines TRBV25-1 with TRBJ2-7; D is unresolved. The length of the CDR3 is 13 residues. Between the trimmed V and J ends, which lost 2 bases and 2 bases, there was a span of 7 bases. Germline-derived CDR1 and CDR2 are MGHDK and SYGVNS. The CDR3 DNA sequence: TGTGCCAGCAGTGAAAGAAATCCCTACGAGCAGTACTTC. It is translated as CASSERNPYEQYF.

The V gene is TRBV27, the J gene TRBJ2-2, with 10 bases lining up with TRBD1. The J segment lost 4 bases and the V segment lost 8 bases, leaving 4 bases of the junction unmatched. CDR1 is MNHEY and CDR2 is SMNVEV in the germline V gene (reference sequence). This CDR3 comprises 14 residues. CDR3 DNA: TGTGCCAGCTGCTGGACAGGGGGCACCGGGGAGCTGTTTTTT. Amino acids: CASCWTGGTGELFF.

This clonotype showed up just once. The chain combines TRBV25-1 with TRBJ1-5; D is unclear. The V gene lost 3 bases and the J gene lost 11 bases, with 17 bases spanning the gap. This CDR3 has 14 amino acids. CDR1 and CDR2 (germline): MGHDK, SYGVNS. This CDR3 is CASSDGLEGHAQHF. As DNA, the CDR3 is TGTGCCAGCAGTGACGGCCTTGAGGGTCACGCCCAGCATTTT. Variable domain in full (rest from reference TRBV25-1 and TRBJ1-5): EADIYQTPRYLVIGTGKKITLECSQTMGHDKMYWYQQDPGMELHLIHYSYGVNSTEKGDLSSESTVSRIRTEHFPLTLESARPSHTSQYLCASSDGLEGHAQHFGDGTRLSIL.

This clonotype was detected ten times or more. The genes are TRBV5-6 and TRBJ2-5, with no clear D. V was cut by 2 bases and J by 5 bases, with 7 bases left in between. This CDR3 is 12 amino acids long. Germline CDR1 and CDR2: SGHDT and YYEEEE. CDR3 bases: TGTGCCAGCAGCTTCCCGGAGGAGACCCAGTACTTC. Residues: CASSFPEETQYF.

This clonotype came up many times. The chain joins TRBV28 to TRBJ1-1; 7 bases are a match to TRBD1. The CDR3 contains 14 residues. Losses at the gene ends were 6 bases for V and 3 bases for J; bases not matched to a gene: 7. CDR1 is MDHEN, CDR2 SYDVKM, per germline. The CDR3 is CASSPDRVYTEAFF. Written as DNA, the CDR3 is TGTGCCAGCAGCCCTGACAGGGTTTACACTGAAGCTTTCTTT.

This clonotype was seen repeatedly, ten times or more. CDR3 coding DNA: TGCAGCGTCGGGTCCCGAGCTTCAGGAGAGACCCAGTACTTC. This encodes CSVGSRASGETQYF. The chain recombines TRBV29-1 with TRBJ2-5; unclear D gene. The CDR3 covers 14 residues. Germline-derived CDR1 and CDR2 are SQVTM and ANQGSEA. V was cut by 6 bases and J by 4 bases, with 18 bases left in between.

For this clonotype: This may be a read error: a much more frequent sequence differs by one nucleotide. Because the CDR3 is missing its conserved closing phenylalanine or tryptophan, this is likely a read error. V usage is TRBV29-1 and J usage is TRBJ1-6; the match to TRBD1 covers 8 bases. The CDR3 is made up of 11 amino acids. Germline V gene sequence: CDR1 SQVTM, CDR2 ANQGSEA. V was pared by 6 bases and J by 14 bases, with 6 bases of the junction left unmatched. CDR3 in DNA: TGCAGCGTGTCGACAGGGGCCACCCTCCACTAT. Translating gives CSVSTGATLHY.

This clonotype has at least ten counts. The chain links TRBV12-3 or TRBV12-4 to TRBJ2-3; 8 bases line up with TRBD2. V lost 1 base and J lost 2; bases outside the gene matches: 5. The length of the CDR3 is 16 residues. The CDR3 DNA is TGTGCCAGCAGTTTAGTTACGGGGGGGACCACAGATACGCAGTATTTT. Translated: CASSLVTGGTTDTQYF.

The table lists this clonotype with many counts. The rearrangement uses TRBV29-1 and TRBJ2-2; D possibly corresponds to TRBD2 (5 bases). Deletions cut 4 bases from V and 2 bases from J, with 11 bases between. Germline V gives CDR1 SQVTM, CDR2 ANQGSEA. The CDR3 runs to 14 residues. The CDR3 sequence: CSVAGRDNTGELFF. CDR3 in DNA: TGCAGCGTTGCCGGACGGGATAACACCGGGGAGCTGTTTTTT.

V gene TRBV7-8 combines with J gene TRBJ2-1; no clear D gene. This CDR3 is 13 amino acids long. V lost 3 bases and J lost 8, with 11 bases in between. Germline V gives CDR1 SGHVS, CDR2 FQNEAQ. The CDR3 DNA reads as TGTGCCAGCAGCTTTGAGACTGGGGATGAGCAGTTCTTC. It is translated as CASSFETGDEQFF.

A note on this clonotype: Here the CDR3 omits its conserved ending phenylalanine or tryptophan, so a read error is the likely source. The chain has TRBV4-3 and TRBJ1-3; D uncertain. The ends were cut back, 0 bases at V and 0 bases at J, with 12 bases in the middle. Looked up from germline, CDR1 is LGHNA and CDR2 is YSLEER. This CDR3 spans 17 amino acids. The CDR3 sequence is CASSQELERDSGNTIYC. DNA of the CDR3: TGCGCCAGCAGCCAAGAGTTAGAGCGTGACTCTGGAAACACCATATATTGT.

At least ten counts were recorded for this clonotype. The J gene is TRBJ2-7, the V gene TRBV28; D is ambiguous. Deletions cut 3 bases from V and 7 bases from J, with 10 bases between. Germline values: CDR1 MDHEN, CDR2 SYDVKM. There are 12 residues in the CDR3. The CDR3 region is CASSFVGLEQYF. The CDR3 DNA reads as TGTGCCAGCAGTTTTGTGGGGTTAGAGCAGTACTTC.

This clonotype was observed at least ten times. The genes are TRBV5-1 and TRBJ2-5, with 7 bases aligning to TRBD1. The CDR3 totals 16 residues. Trimming cost V 2 bases and J 0 bases; bases outside gene matches: 7. Per germline, CDR1 SGHRS and CDR2 YFSETQ. CDR3 amino acids: CASSFGDRSNQETQYF. CDR3 nucleotides: TGCGCCAGCAGCTTTGGGGACAGAAGCAACCAAGAGACCCAGTACTTC.

This clonotype was counted ten times or more. The CDR3 bases are TGTGCCAGCAGTCCCAGGGTCGCGGGTTACAATGAGCAGTTCTTC. Its translation: CASSPRVAGYNEQFF. This sequence joins TRBV28 and TRBJ2-1; possibly TRBD1 or TRBD2 for D (5 bases each). This CDR3 is 15 amino acids long. CDR1 MDHEN and CDR2 SYDVKM come from the germline V gene. V was pared by 5 bases and J by 4 bases, with 15 bases between. Filled out from reference TRBV28 and TRBJ2-1, the complete variable domain reads DVKVTQSSRYLVKRTGEKVFLECVQDMDHENMFWYRQDPGLGLRLIYFSYDVKMKEKGDIPEGYSVSREKKERFSLILESASTNQTSMYLCASSPRVAGYNEQFFGPGTRLTVL.

There are a few counts of this clonotype. The chain carries TRBV5-4 and TRBJ2-1, with 7 bases identical to TRBD2. The CDR3 sequence is 14 residues long. Trimming cost V 2 bases and J 8 bases; bases outside gene matches: 7. Germline V lookup: CDR1 SGHNT, CDR2 YYREEE (reference sequence). The CDR3 nucleotides read TGTGCCAGCAGCTTACGGACTAGAAGCGATGAGCAGTTCTTC. Protein product: CASSLRTRSDEQFF.

The V gene is TRBV28, the J gene TRBJ2-5; 8 bases are shared with TRBD1. This CDR3 is 16 amino acids long. Germline V lookup: CDR1 MDHEN, CDR2 SYDVKM. The ends lost 5 bases at V and 5 bases at J; junction bases unmatched: 13. In DNA, the CDR3 is TGTGCCAGCAGTCTAAGAGGACAGGGAGGCGATGAGACCCAGTACTTC. This encodes CASSLRGQGGDETQYF.

This clonotype came up many times. This rearrangement joins TRBV20-1 to TRBJ1-1, with 8 bases fitting TRBD1. V shed 6 bases and J 0 bases; nucleotides not matched to a gene: 6. The germline V gene encodes CDR1 DFQATT and CDR2 SNEGSKA (reference sequence). The CDR3 is made up of 14 amino acids. The chain's CDR3 is CSADRGGMNTEAFF. The CDR3 DNA follows: TGCAGTGCCGACAGGGGTGGTATGAACACTGAAGCTTTCTTT.

The chain uses TRBV6-5 and TRBJ1-5; TRBD1 might be the D (5 bases). The germline V and J ends were trimmed by 4 bases and 4 bases, with 23 bases remaining between them. Germline values: CDR1 MNHEY, CDR2 SVGAGI. The CDR3 covers 18 residues. The CDR3 region is CASSSNIQGPGGNQPQHF. In DNA, the CDR3 is TGTGCCAGCAGTTCCAATATTCAAGGGCCCGGGGGTAATCAGCCCCAGCATTTT.

This clonotype was seen many times. This chain joins TRBV28 and TRBJ2-3; 8 positions match TRBD2. V dropped 6 bases and J dropped 3; count of bases not matched to a gene: 5. This CDR3 region has 14 residues. Germline loops: CDR1 MDHEN, CDR2 SYDVKM. The CDR3 region has the DNA TGTGCCAGCAGCCTGCGGGGGGTAACAGATACGCAGTATTTT. As protein: CASSLRGVTDTQYF.

The chain carries TRBV19 and TRBJ2-3; 9 bases line up with TRBD1. The CDR3 has 14 residues. J gave up 0 bases and V 8 bases, and 3 bases lay outside the gene matches. The V gene's germline CDR1 is LNHDA and CDR2 SQIVND (reference sequence). CDR3 protein: CASGQGLSTDTQYF. Written as DNA, the CDR3 is TGTGCCAGTGGACAGGGGCTTAGCACAGATACGCAGTATTTT.